The rows below give T cell receptor beta chains drawn from one sample of a study of blood T cell repertoires in COVID-19. TCRdb's copy holds only in-frame clones and misses some; the assay was immunoSEQ multiplex PCR. This table holds approximately 120,000 clones, 80% to 95% found once. Sequenced input: peripheral blood. Receptor source: a man aged 45-65 years with COVID-19, enrolled during active disease. Both conserved end residues are part of each CDR3. D genes are given only for firm matches. Rows give clone size only sometimes, using once, few, many, or a class for an expanded clone.

v_call	clone_size	j_call	cdr3_length	d_call	cdr3_aa	cdr3_nt
TRBV5-1	.	TRBJ2-5	15	TRBD2	CASKKGAGAAETQYF	TGCGCCAGCAAAAAGGGAGCGGGAGCTGCAGAGACCCAGTACTTC
TRBV7-9	.	TRBJ2-1	15	TRBD2	CASSRVTGGVNEQFF	TGTGCCAGCAGCCGTGTTACGGGAGGGGTCAATGAGCAGTTCTTC
TRBV5-1	.	TRBJ2-1	18	TRBD2	CASSLPTTSGITYNEQFF	TGCGCCAGCAGCTTACCCACGACTAGCGGTATAACCTACAATGAGCAGTTCTTC
TRBV19	.	TRBJ1-5	14	.	CASRGGASNQPQHF	TGTGCCAGTAGGGGAGGGGCGAGCAATCAGCCCCAGCATTTT
TRBV5-1	.	TRBJ2-3	15	.	CASSLAQSSTDTQYF	TGCGCCAGCAGCTTGGCCCAGTCTAGCACAGATACGCAGTATTTT
TRBV5-1	.	TRBJ1-2	15	.	CASSLAGQLSGGYTF	TGCGCCAGCAGCTTGGCTGGACAGCTCTCGGGCGGCTACACCTTC
TRBV6-6	.	TRBJ1-5	14	TRBD1	CASSVWTGVQPQHF	TGTGCCAGCAGTGTATGGACAGGGGTCCAGCCCCAGCATTTT
TRBV25-1	.	TRBJ2-3	12	.	CASSAGTDTQYF	TGTGCCAGCAGTGCCGGGACAGATACGCAGTATTTT
TRBV11-3	.	TRBJ2-1	19	TRBD1	CASSLADRPYESSYNEQFF	TGTGCCAGCAGCTTAGCGGACAGGCCCTACGAAAGCTCCTACAATGAGCAGTTCTTC
TRBV24-1	.	TRBJ1-2	11	.	CAIESGKGYTF	TGTGCCATCGAGAGCGGGAAGGGCTACACCTTC
TRBV30	.	TRBJ1-3	15	TRBD1	CAWGLTGGPGNTIYF	TGTGCCTGGGGACTGACAGGGGGCCCTGGAAACACCATATATTTT
TRBV9	.	TRBJ2-3	14	.	CASSSSDPGLAQYF	TGTGCCAGCAGCTCCTCAGACCCGGGACTCGCGCAGTATTTT
TRBV12-3/TRBV12-4	.	TRBJ2-7	13	.	CASSLDRVDEQYF	TGTGCCAGCAGTTTAGACAGGGTGGACGAGCAGTACTTC
TRBV3-1/TRBV3-2	.	TRBJ2-4	13	TRBD1	CASSRQGGYIQYF	TGTGCCAGCAGTCGACAGGGTGGGTACATTCAGTACTTC
TRBV10-1	.	TRBJ2-7	17	TRBD2	CASREGTSGSPTYEQYF	TGCGCCAGCAGGGAAGGGACTAGCGGGAGTCCTACCTACGAGCAGTACTTC
TRBV5-6	.	TRBJ2-3	17	TRBD2	CASSWGLAGASTDTQYF	TGTGCCAGCAGCTGGGGACTAGCGGGAGCCAGCACAGATACGCAGTATTTT
TRBV19	.	TRBJ2-2	12	TRBD1	CATDRGAGELFF	TGTGCCACAGACAGGGGTGCCGGGGAGCTGTTTTTT
TRBV19	.	TRBJ2-1	15	TRBD1	CASSLPGTVNNEQFF	TGTGCCAGTAGCCTCCCCGGGACAGTAAACAATGAGCAGTTCTTC
TRBV11-2	.	TRBJ2-2	16	TRBD2	CASSLDLAGGSGELFF	TGTGCCAGCAGCTTAGATCTAGCGGGAGGCTCCGGAGAGCTGTTTTTT
TRBV28	.	TRBJ1-2	14	TRBD1	CASRTWDRDYGYTF	TGTGCCAGCAGAACTTGGGACAGGGACTATGGCTACACCTTC
TRBV6-6	.	TRBJ1-2	14	TRBD1	CASRDRGLGYGYTF	TGTGCCAGCAGAGACAGGGGGTTAGGCTATGGCTACACCTTC
TRBV7-8	.	TRBJ2-7	17	TRBD2	CASSLSLLAGGPYEQYF	TGTGCCAGCAGCTTATCCCTCCTAGCGGGAGGACCCTACGAGCAGTACTTC
TRBV29-1	.	TRBJ1-3	14	TRBD1	CSVVRTGSGNTIYF	TGCAGCGTTGTCCGGACAGGGTCTGGAAACACCATATATTTT
TRBV6-2/TRBV6-3	.	TRBJ1-1	15	.	CASSPWGTRGAEAFF	TGTGCCAGCAGCCCTTGGGGGACTCGGGGGGCTGAAGCTTTCTTT
TRBV7-3	.	TRBJ2-1	16	TRBD2	CASAVSGTSARNEQFF	TGTGCCAGCGCCGTGTCCGGGACTAGCGCTAGGAATGAGCAGTTCTTC
TRBV6-2/TRBV6-3	.	TRBJ1-2	16	TRBD1	CASSLYAGQGASGYTF	TGTGCCAGCAGTCTTTACGCGGGACAGGGGGCGTCTGGCTACACCTTC
TRBV19	.	TRBJ2-3	17	.	CASSIVSWRVSTDTQYF	TGTGCCAGTAGTATCGTTTCGTGGCGGGTTAGCACAGATACGCAGTATTTT
TRBV7-2	.	TRBJ2-7	15	TRBD2	CASSQGLAEAYEQYF	TGTGCCAGCAGCCAGGGACTAGCGGAAGCCTACGAGCAGTACTTC
TRBV7-2	.	TRBJ2-1	15	.	CASSSTRSSYNEQFF	TGTGCCAGCAGCTCAACTAGGAGCTCCTACAATGAGCAGTTCTTC
TRBV9	.	TRBJ2-4	15	.	CASSPSGREWSIQYF	TGTGCCAGCAGCCCCTCTGGTCGGGAGTGGAGCATTCAGTACTTC
TRBV19	.	TRBJ1-5	14	.	CASSINTSNQPQHF	TGTGCCAGTAGTATTAACACGAGCAATCAGCCCCAGCATTTT
TRBV6-5	.	TRBJ2-3	11	.	CASSQTGYEYF	TGTGCCAGCAGCCAAACAGGGTACGAGTATTTT
TRBV5-4	.	TRBJ1-5	13	.	CASSFDTNQPQHF	TGTGCCAGCAGCTTCGACACCAATCAGCCCCAGCATTTT
TRBV4-1	.	TRBJ2-6	19	.	CASSQDRRGRSGGANVLTF	TGCGCCAGCAGCCAAGATCGTCGTGGGAGGTCAGGGGGGGCCAACGTCCTGACTTTC
TRBV5-4	.	TRBJ2-3	13	.	CASSPQSTNTQYF	TGTGCCAGCAGCCCGCAGAGTACTAATACGCAGTATTTT
TRBV18	once	TRBJ2-5	14	.	CASSPGGGRETQYF	TGTGCCAGCTCCCCAGGGGGAGGACGCGAGACCCAGTACTTC
TRBV25-1	.	TRBJ2-7	13	TRBD2	CASSERETYEQYF	TGTGCCAGCAGTGAGCGGGAGACCTACGAGCAGTACTTC
TRBV2	.	TRBJ2-7	11	.	CASSEPDEQYF	TGTGCCAGCAGTGAACCGGACGAGCAGTACTTC
TRBV5-1	.	TRBJ2-7	14	.	CASGGGLPPYEQYF	TGCGCCAGCGGGGGGGGGCTGCCGCCCTACGAGCAGTACTTC
TRBV5-1	.	TRBJ2-2	13	.	CASSLDFTGELFF	TGCGCCAGCAGCTTGGACTTCACCGGGGAGCTGTTTTTT
TRBV5-4	.	TRBJ2-2	16	TRBD2	CASSEGLATNTGELFF	TGTGCCAGCAGCGAGGGACTAGCGACGAACACCGGGGAGCTGTTTTTT
TRBV27	.	TRBJ2-3	15	TRBD2	CASRRGGRVTDTQYF	TGTGCCAGCAGACGGGGCGGGAGGGTAACAGATACGCAGTATTTT
TRBV2	once	TRBJ2-7	13	TRBD2	CASRTSGTYEQYF	TGTGCCAGCAGGACTAGCGGGACCTACGAGCAGTACTTC
TRBV6-1	once	TRBJ2-1	16	.	CASSELLSGQYNEQFF	TGTGCCAGCAGTGAATTGCTAAGCGGGCAATACAATGAGCAGTTCTTC
TRBV5-4	once	TRBJ2-1	17	TRBD2	CASSLGEGLAGYNEQFF	TGTGCCAGCAGCTTGGGTGAAGGCCTAGCGGGATACAATGAGCAGTTCTTC
TRBV27	.	TRBJ2-7	13	.	CASSLRVGYEQYF	TGTGCCAGCAGCCTCAGGGTGGGGTACGAGCAGTACTTC
TRBV11-2	.	TRBJ2-6	16	TRBD1	CASRDRANSGANVLTF	TGTGCCAGCCGGGACAGAGCAAACTCTGGGGCCAACGTCCTGACTTTC
TRBV6-5	.	TRBJ2-1	11	.	CAVRDYNEQFF	TGTGCCGTCCGGGATTACAATGAGCAGTTCTTC
TRBV19	.	TRBJ2-3	12	.	CASSTNTDTQYF	TGTGCCAGTAGTACCAACACAGATACGCAGTATTTT
TRBV6-5	.	TRBJ2-1	15	TRBD1	CASSPGQGVYNEQFF	TGTGCCAGCAGTCCCGGACAGGGGGTATACAATGAGCAGTTCTTC
TRBV7-5	.	TRBJ2-1	16	.	CVRSLLSGSSYNEQFF	TGTGTCAGAAGCTTATTGAGCGGGAGTTCCTACAATGAGCAGTTCTTC